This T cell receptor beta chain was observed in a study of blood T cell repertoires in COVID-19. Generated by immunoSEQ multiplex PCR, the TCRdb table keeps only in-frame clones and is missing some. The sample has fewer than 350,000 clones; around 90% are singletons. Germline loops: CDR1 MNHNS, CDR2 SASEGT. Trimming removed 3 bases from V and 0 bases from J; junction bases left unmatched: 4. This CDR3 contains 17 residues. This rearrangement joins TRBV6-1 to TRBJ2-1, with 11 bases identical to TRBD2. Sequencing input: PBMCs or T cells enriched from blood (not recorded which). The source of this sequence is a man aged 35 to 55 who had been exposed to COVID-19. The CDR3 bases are TGTGCCAGCAGTGAGATTAGCGGGGGGGTCTCCTACAATGAGCAGTTCTTC. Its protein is CASSEISGGVSYNEQFF.